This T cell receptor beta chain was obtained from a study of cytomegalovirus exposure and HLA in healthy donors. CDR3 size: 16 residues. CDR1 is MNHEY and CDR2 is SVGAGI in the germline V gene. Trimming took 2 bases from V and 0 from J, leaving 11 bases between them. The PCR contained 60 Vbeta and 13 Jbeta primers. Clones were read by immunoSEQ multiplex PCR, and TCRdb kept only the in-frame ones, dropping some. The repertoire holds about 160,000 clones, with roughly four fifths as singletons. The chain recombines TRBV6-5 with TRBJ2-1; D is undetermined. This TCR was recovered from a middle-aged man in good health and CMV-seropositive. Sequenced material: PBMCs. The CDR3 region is CASSYRLASSYNEQFF. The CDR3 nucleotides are TGTGCCAGCAGTTACCGCCTGGCCAGCTCCTACAATGAGCAGTTCTTC.